These 23 T cell receptor beta chains originate from one sample sequenced in a study of T cell repertoires in cytomegalovirus infection. Via MiXCR, TCRdb re-called the reads, giving one row per CDR3 protein. The sample carries more than 150,000 distinct CDR3 sequences, about 15% recorded once. The source material was CD8+ T cells from PBMCs. All receptors derive from a human donor in good health (CMV status not recorded). Some clones in this sample may be carry-over from other donors' samples.

V gene TRBV28 combines with J gene TRBJ1-1; TRBD1 might be the D (6 bases). Trimming removed 7 bases at V and 3 bases at J, with 21 bases between. This CDR3 has 16 amino acids. Germline V gives CDR1 MDHEN, CDR2 SYDVKM. CDR3 DNA sequence: TGTGCCAGCAAGTTCTCTTACGACAAGGGGGACACTGAAGCTTTCTTT. It encodes CASKFSYDKGDTEAFF.

V and J are TRBV15 and TRBJ2-5; D possibly corresponds to TRBD1 (5 bases). The CDR3 has 15 amino acids. The germline V and J ends were trimmed by 1 base and 2 bases, with 11 bases remaining between them. Germline V gene data show CDR1 as LNHNV and CDR2 as YYDKDF (reference sequence). The CDR3 DNA reads as TGTGCCACCAGCAGAGCTGACAGACCTCAAGAGACCCAGTACTTC. Protein sequence: CATSRADRPQETQYF.

This clonotype was found many times. The chain joins TRBV7-2 to TRBJ2-7; D remains ambiguous. Germline V gene data show CDR1 as SGHTA and CDR2 as FQGNSA. The CDR3 is 13 amino acids. Trimming stripped 1 base from V and 2 bases from J, with 6 bases between. CDR3 DNA: TGTGCCAGCAGCTTAGGGCCTCCCTACGAGCAGTACGTC. Translating gives CASSLGPPYEQYV.

The chain joins TRBV28 to TRBJ2-7; 9 bases fit TRBD2. CDR1 MDHEN and CDR2 SYDVKM come from the germline V gene. The CDR3 has 16 residues. J was trimmed by 7 bases and V by 6 bases; bases with no gene match: 16. This CDR3 is CASSPHRGGREVEQYF. CDR3 DNA: TGTGCCAGCAGCCCCCACCGGGGCGGGAGGGAGGTTGAGCAGTACTTC. Combining the CDR3 with reference TRBV28 and TRBJ2-7 gives the whole variable domain DVKVTQSSRYLVKRTGEKVFLECVQDMDHENMFWYRQDPGLGLRLIYFSYDVKMKEKGDIPEGYSVSREKKERFSLILESASTNQTSMYLCASSPHRGGREVEQYFGPGTRLTVT.

This chain uses TRBV6-5 with TRBJ2-1, with 12 bases aligning to TRBD1. CDR1 and CDR2 from the germline V gene are MNHEY and SVGAGI. The CDR3 has 15 residues. The V gene end was trimmed by 5 bases and the J gene end by 15 bases; junction bases not matched to a gene: 14. The CDR3, as DNA: TGTGCCAGCAGTACATCGGGACAGGGGGCCCCAAAGCGGTTCTTC. Residues: CASSTSGQGAPKRFF.

This clonotype came up a few times. The genes are TRBV7-9 and TRBJ2-1, with 12 bases aligning to TRBD2. This CDR3 has 15 residues. Trimming took 5 bases from V and 6 from J; bases not matched to a gene: 5. Looked up from germline, CDR1 is SEHNR and CDR2 is FQNEAQ (reference sequence). The CDR3 region is CASSPTSGRTNEQFF. CDR3 nucleotides: TGTGCCAGCAGCCCCACTAGCGGGAGGACCAATGAGCAGTTCTTC.

This clonotype was counted only a few times. CDR3: CASSRDLYYEQYF. CDR3 in DNA: TGTGCCAGCAGCCGGGACCTCTACTACGAGCAGTACTTC. The chain has TRBV28 and TRBJ2-7; possibly TRBD1 or TRBD2 for D (5 bases each). The ends were cut back, 6 bases at V and 3 bases at J, with 12 bases in the middle. The CDR3 spans 13 residues. CDR1 is MDHEN and CDR2 is SYDVKM in the germline V gene.

This clonotype was recorded a few times. This sequence joins TRBV25-1 and TRBJ2-1; 9 bases fit TRBD1. CDR3 length: 16 amino acids. The germline V gene has CDR1 MGHDK and CDR2 SYGVNS. J was trimmed by 4 bases and V by 4 bases; bases with no gene match: 8. CDR3 protein: CASSAGTGPFYNEQFF. CDR3 in DNA: TGTGCCAGCAGTGCCGGGACAGGGCCTTTTTACAATGAGCAGTTCTTC.

This clonotype was observed a few times. The chain couples TRBV7-9 to TRBJ1-3, with D possibly being TRBD1 (5 bases). Trimming took 4 bases from V and 2 from J, leaving 15 bases between them. The V gene's germline CDR1 is SEHNR and CDR2 FQNEAQ (reference sequence). CDR3 size: 16 residues. The CDR3 region has the DNA TGTGCCAGCAGCTCGAACGCGGGGGATACTGGAAACACCATATATTTT. This translates into CASSSNAGDTGNTIYF.

The chain joins TRBV7-2 to TRBJ1-3; possible D gene TRBD1, 6 bases. Deletions cut 0 bases from V and 2 bases from J, with 11 bases between. CDR3 length: 16 amino acids. Germline V gene lookup returns CDR1 SGHTA and CDR2 FQGNSA. The CDR3 loop reads CASSLAGASAGNTIYF. For the CDR3, the DNA is TGTGCCAGCAGCTTAGCGGGGGCTTCGGCTGGAAACACCATATATTTT.

This clonotype was seen only a few times. The V and J genes are TRBV4-2 and TRBJ2-5; D ambiguous. The CDR3 loop spans 14 amino acids. Germline CDR1 reads LGHNA; CDR2 reads YNFKEQ. Trimming took off 1 base at V and 2 bases at J, with 8 bases between the two ends. The CDR3: CASSQGAGQETQYF. The CDR3 DNA reads as TGTGCCAGCAGCCAAGGGGCAGGACAAGAGACCCAGTACTTC.

The chain has TRBV7-2 and TRBJ2-7; D perhaps matches TRBD2 (6 bases). The CDR3 is made up of 14 amino acids. Germline lookup yields CDR1 SGHTA and CDR2 FQGNSA. V was trimmed by 5 bases and J by 3 bases, leaving 14 bases between them. CDR3 protein: CASSPRLGVYEQYF. The DNA of the CDR3 is TGTGCCAGCAGCCCGAGACTAGGCGTCTACGAGCAGTACTTC.

This chain links TRBV9 with TRBJ2-1; D unclear. CDR1 is SGDLS and CDR2 is YYNGEE in the germline V gene. Trimming took 3 bases from V and 3 from J, leaving 10 bases between them. This CDR3 comprises 14 residues. For the CDR3, the DNA is TGTGCCAGCAGCGGGAGCTCATACTACAATGAGCAGTTCTTC. Amino acids: CASSGSSYYNEQFF. The entire variable domain, with the rest obtained from reference TRBV9 and TRBJ2-1, is as follows: DSGVTQTPKHLITATGQRVTLRCSPRSGDLSVYWYQQSLDQGLQFLIQYYNGEERAKGNILERFSAQQFPDLHSELNLSSLELGDSALYFCASSGSSYYNEQFFGPGTRLTVL.

This clonotype was recorded a few times. The chain recombines TRBV7-3 with TRBJ2-3, with 8 bases matching TRBD2. CDR3 length: 16 residues. Germline V gives CDR1 SGHTA, CDR2 FQGTGA. V shed 5 bases, J shed 1 base, and the junction held 8 bases outside the gene matches. CDR3 in DNA: TGTGCCAGCAGCCCAACCCGGGGGGGGGGCACAGATACGCAGTATTTT. It codes for CASSPTRGGGTDTQYF.

V and J are TRBV14 and TRBJ2-1; no clear D gene. CDR1 and CDR2 (germline): SGHDN, FVKESK. This CDR3 is 16 amino acids long. The V and J ends lost 4 bases and 0 bases respectively, with 13 bases between them. For the CDR3, the DNA is TGTGCCAGCAGCCTGCCCTGGACGGTCTCCTACAATGAGCAGTTCTTC. Translation gives CASSLPWTVSYNEQFF.

This clonotype has a count of ten or more. V is TRBV27 and J is TRBJ2-5, with 7 bases fitting TRBD1. The CDR3 spans 15 residues. Germline CDR1 MNHEY, CDR2 SMNVEV (reference sequence). V shed 6 bases and J 1 base; nucleotides not matched to a gene: 8. The CDR3 loop reads CASSPYRGSQETQYF. The CDR3, as DNA: TGTGCCAGCAGCCCATACAGGGGTAGCCAAGAGACCCAGTACTTC.

Only a few counts were recorded for this clonotype. This chain connects TRBV20-1 to TRBJ2-3; D is uncertain. The germline CDR1 and CDR2 sequences are DFQATT and SNEGSKA (reference sequence). V was pared by 2 bases and J by 4 bases, with 10 bases between. This CDR3 is built from 13 residues. The CDR3: CSARITEADTQYF. The CDR3 region has the DNA TGCAGTGCTAGAATAACAGAGGCAGATACGCAGTATTTT.

The table lists this clonotype with a few counts. The chain employs TRBV6-1 and TRBJ1-1; tentative D call: TRBD1 (5 bases). The ends were cut back, 6 bases at V and 6 bases at J, with 23 bases in the middle. CDR1 and CDR2 from the germline V gene are MNHNS and SASEGT. The CDR3 runs to 16 residues. This CDR3 reads CASSSERGEKRAEAFF. The CDR3 nucleotides are TGTGCCAGCAGCTCAGAACGAGGGGAGAAACGAGCTGAAGCTTTCTTT.

The chain employs TRBV7-8 and TRBJ2-7; TRBD1 agrees at 9 bases. The CDR3 has 14 amino acids. Germline values: CDR1 SGHVS, CDR2 FQNEAQ. V trimming: 5 bases; J trimming: 1 base; junction bases outside the gene matches: 3. The CDR3 loop is CASSPDRGSYEQYF. The CDR3 DNA is TGTGCCAGCAGCCCGGACAGGGGATCCTACGAGCAGTACTTC.

This clonotype turned up a few times. The junction departs from the called germline gene at one end, perhaps through a read error. The rearrangement joins TRBV7-4 to TRBJ2-7; D is perhaps TRBD2 (6 bases). This CDR3 spans 11 amino acids. Germline-derived CDR1 and CDR2 are SGHVT and SQSDAQ. The CDR3 here is CASSLAGEEKF. The CDR3 bases are TGTGCCAGCAGCTTAGCCGGGGAGGAGAAGTTC.

The chain employs TRBV20-1 and TRBJ2-7, with a weak D call TRBD2 (6 bases). V lost 6 bases, J lost 3 bases, and 9 bases lay in between. The CDR3 covers 11 residues. The germline V gene has CDR1 DFQATT and CDR2 SNEGSKA (reference sequence). The DNA for the CDR3 is TGCAGTGCCGCGGAGGGCTACGAGCAGTACTTC. It encodes CSAAEGYEQYF.

This clonotype was seen once. CDR3 DNA sequence: TGTGCCAGCAGTTACCCGCCGGACGGACCCCCCTACGAGCAGTACTTC. Its protein is CASSYPPDGPPYEQYF. This chain links TRBV6-2 or TRBV6-3 with TRBJ2-7; D not certain. This CDR3 is built from 16 residues. The germline V gene encodes CDR1 MNHEY and CDR2 SVGEGT. V gave up 2 bases and J gave up 2 bases, with 16 bases separating them.

The chain has TRBV27 and TRBJ2-7; D is perhaps TRBD2 (5 bases). Germline-derived CDR1 and CDR2 are MNHEY and SMNVEV (reference sequence). Trimming shortened V by 4 bases and J by 5 bases, and 12 bases separated the two germline ends. The CDR3 length is 13 residues. CDR3 protein: CASSYEGVNEQYF. The CDR3 nucleotides read TGTGCCAGCAGTTATGAGGGAGTCAACGAGCAGTACTTC.